This T cell receptor beta chain was sequenced in a study of OX40 agonist ivuxolimab in advanced cancers. Study information: Patients took ivuxolimab, an agonistic anti-OX40 (CD134) antibody.

Trimming cost V 1 base and J 3 bases, with 16 bases left between them. Germline V gene sequence: CDR1 LNHDA, CDR2 SQIVND (reference sequence). The CDR3 length is 17 residues. This table comes from immunoSEQ multiplex PCR, and its TCRdb copy is limited to in-frame clones, with some not included. The table records about 79,000 clones, 70% to 85% of them present only once. Broader study findings: Among patients with partial responses at 0.1-3.0 mg/kg, clonal expansion was among the lowest.

In regard to this clone: Its antigen is still unknown.

Patients who had autoimmune disease history or got systemic immunosuppression were left out. This TCR was recovered from an adult with an advanced solid tumor such as melanoma, head and neck, liver or kidney cancer. Here the sequenced sample was CD4+ or CD8+ T cells sorted from blood, taken in a trial of the OX40 agonist ivuxolimab. The chain employs TRBV19 and TRBJ2-1; D is uncertain. DNA of the CDR3: TGTGCCAGTAGTATAGGGCCCGGAATGGCAGGCTACAATGAGCAGTTCTTC. As protein: CASSIGPGMAGYNEQFF.